Listed here are 25 T cell receptor beta chains from one sample, sequenced in a study of control samples from healthy donors and cancer patients. Only in-frame clones appear in the TCRdb table, and some are missing; sequencing was by immunoSEQ multiplex PCR. Of around 200,000 clones in the sample, 90% to 95% were seen once. The sample comprised blood. The receptor set was obtained from a young man in good health.

The J gene is TRBJ2-1, the V gene TRBV5-1; 9 positions match TRBD1. There are 15 residues in the CDR3. The V segment lost 2 bases and the J segment 8 bases; nucleotides outside the gene matches: 8. The germline CDR1 and CDR2 sequences are SGHRS and YFSETQ. CDR3 in amino acids: CASSLQGADMDEQFF. The CDR3 DNA sequence: TGCGCCAGCAGCTTACAGGGGGCGGATATGGATGAGCAGTTCTTC.

This clone appeared a single time. The rearrangement links TRBV3-1 (or the pseudogene TRBV3-2) to TRBJ2-1; D remains ambiguous. CDR1 is LGHDT, CDR2 YNNKEL, per germline (reference sequence). The CDR3 runs to 16 residues. Trimming left V 4 bases short and J 10 bases short, with 23 bases between. The CDR3 DNA sequence: TGTGCCAGCAGCCCCGACGTAGGGTCCGGATCGTCCGAGCAGTTCTTC. Amino acids: CASSPDVGSGSSEQFF.

This chain uses TRBV23-1 with TRBJ1-1, with D maybe TRBD1 (5 bases). TRBV23-1 is an open reading frame, and its role is uncertain. V lost 2 bases and J lost 8, with 24 bases in between. There are 17 residues in the CDR3. DNA of the CDR3: TGCGCCAGCAGTCAAGCCTTTAGAGGGGTCGTCATGGAAGAAGCTTTCTTT. Translation: CASSQAFRGVVMEEAFF.

This chain links TRBV3-1 (or the pseudogene TRBV3-2) with TRBJ1-2; 8 bases fit TRBD1. CDR3 length: 13 residues. The germline CDR1 and CDR2 sequences are LGHDT and YNNKEL (reference sequence). With 5 bases clipped from V and 8 bases from J, the junction kept 7 bases outside the gene matches. The CDR3 coding sequence is TGTGCCAGCAGCTCAGGGGGCTCGGGAGGCTACACCTTC. It encodes CASSSGGSGGYTF.

This clone was recorded only once. The chain combines TRBV12-3 or TRBV12-4 with TRBJ2-7; possibly TRBD2 for D (7 bases). The length of the CDR3 is 13 residues. Trimming pared 8 bases from V and 4 bases from J, leaving 15 bases between. This CDR3 reads CASLWGGTYEQYF. For the CDR3, the DNA is TGTGCCAGCCTCTGGGGAGGGACATACGAGCAGTACTTC.

This clone appeared once. The genes are TRBV25-1 and TRBJ2-3; 11 bases agree with TRBD1. This CDR3 has 17 residues. J lost 9 bases, V lost 3 bases, and 14 bases had no gene match. Looked up from germline, CDR1 is MGHDK and CDR2 is SYGVNS. The CDR3 sequence is CASSEPIGTGGTDTQYF. The DNA for the CDR3 is TGTGCCAGCAGTGAGCCGATAGGGACAGGGGGTACGGACACGCAGTATTTT.

The V and J genes are TRBV28 and TRBJ1-4; TRBD1 might be the D (5 bases). The germline V and J ends were trimmed by 6 bases and 8 bases, with 16 bases remaining between them. The CDR3 loop spans 14 amino acids. Germline lookup yields CDR1 MDHEN and CDR2 SYDVKM. DNA for the CDR3: TGTGCCAGCAGGGCGGGCAGGGTACGGGAAAAACTGTTTTTT. The encoded protein is CASRAGRVREKLFF.

The rearrangement links TRBV9 to TRBJ1-5, with D unresolved. CDR1 and CDR2 from the germline V gene are SGDLS and YYNGEE. The CDR3 sequence is 13 residues long. Trimming shortened V by 4 bases and J by 5 bases, and 10 bases separated the two germline ends. Here the CDR3 DNA reads TGTGCCAGCAGCCCCGGTCCCGATCAGCCCCAGCATTTT. This codes for CASSPGPDQPQHF. Full variable domain (rest looked up from reference TRBV9 and TRBJ1-5): DSGVTQTPKHLITATGQRVTLRCSPRSGDLSVYWYQQSLDQGLQFLIQYYNGEERAKGNILERFSAQQFPDLHSELNLSSLELGDSALYFCASSPGPDQPQHFGDGTRLSIL.

This chain uses TRBV5-1 with TRBJ2-1, with D unresolved. Trimming removed 0 bases at V and 10 bases at J, with 14 bases between. Germline V gives CDR1 SGHRS, CDR2 YFSETQ. The CDR3 consists of 14 residues. The CDR3 region has the DNA TGCGCCAGCAGCTTGGACCTCTCGACTTCAGAGCAGTTCTTC. It translates to CASSLDLSTSEQFF.

The chain uses TRBV30 and TRBJ1-6, with TRBD1 as a possible D gene (6 bases). Germline-derived CDR1 and CDR2 are GTSNPN and SVGIG (reference sequence). CDR3 length equals 11 residues. Trimming took off 4 bases at V and 10 bases at J, with 8 bases between the two ends. CDR3 in amino acids: CAWNRESPLHF. Written as DNA, the CDR3 is TGTGCCTGGAACAGGGAATCACCCCTCCACTTT. The full variable domain, completed using reference TRBV30 and TRBJ1-6, is SQTIHQWPATLVQPVGSPLSLECTVEGTSNPNLYWYRQAAGRGLQLLFYSVGIGQISSEVPQNLSASRPQDRQFILSSKKLLLSDSGFYLCAWNRESPLHFGNGTRLTVT.

V usage is TRBV3-1 (or the pseudogene TRBV3-2) and J usage is TRBJ1-1; D not certain. Per germline, CDR1 LGHDT and CDR2 YNNKEL (reference sequence). The V gene lost 4 bases and the J gene lost 0 bases, with 9 bases spanning the gap. This CDR3 is built from 14 residues. CDR3 protein: CASSPNSVNTEAFF. Here the CDR3 DNA reads TGTGCCAGCAGCCCGAACAGTGTGAACACTGAAGCTTTCTTT.

The chain uses TRBV2 and TRBJ1-2; TRBD1 might be the D (5 bases). Germline CDR1 is SNHLY and CDR2 is FYNNEI. V was cut by 4 bases and J by 2 bases, with 5 bases left in between. The CDR3 length is 12 residues. CDR3 loop: CASSGGNYGYTF. In nucleotides, the CDR3 is TGTGCCAGCAGTGGGGGCAACTATGGCTACACCTTC.

The V and J genes are TRBV18 and TRBJ1-2; no clear D. The germline gives CDR1 KGHSH, CDR2 LQKENI. Trimming shortened V by 3 bases and J by 4 bases, and 12 bases separated the two germline ends. CDR3 length: 14 residues. As DNA, the CDR3 is TGTGCCAGCTCACCGGACCTACGGGGCTATGGCTACACCTTC. The encoded protein is CASSPDLRGYGYTF.

This chain connects TRBV19 to TRBJ1-5; 12 bases are a match to TRBD1. CDR3 length: 19 amino acids. From germline, CDR1 is LNHDA and CDR2 SQIVND (reference sequence). V lost 7 bases, J lost 0 bases, and 13 bases stayed unmatched. This CDR3 is CASTLAPGQGARSNQPQHF. As DNA, the CDR3 is TGTGCCAGTACCCTGGCACCGGGACAGGGGGCACGTAGCAATCAGCCCCAGCATTTT.

V and J are TRBV30 and TRBJ2-2, with D unresolved. Germline CDR1 is GTSNPN and CDR2 is SVGIG (reference sequence). V was clipped by 3 bases and J by 4 bases, with 12 bases between them. The CDR3 length is 14 residues. CDR3 nucleotide sequence: TGTGCCTGGAGGGCCGGGTGGGGCACCGGGGAGCTGTTTTTT. This translates into CAWRAGWGTGELFF.

The chain couples TRBV24-1 to TRBJ2-6; 11 bases are a match to TRBD2. The germline V gene encodes CDR1 KGHDR and CDR2 SFDVKD. The CDR3 spans 18 residues. The ends lost 4 bases at V and 2 bases at J; junction bases unmatched: 6. CDR3 sequence reads: CATSDPLSGGAGANVLTF. DNA for the CDR3: TGTGCCACCAGTGACCCCCTTAGCGGGGGGGCTGGGGCCAACGTCCTGACTTTC.

This rearrangement joins TRBV6-5 to TRBJ2-4, with D possibly TRBD1 on 6 matching bases. The V gene lost 6 bases and the J gene lost 3 bases, with 6 bases spanning the gap. Germline V gene sequence: CDR1 MNHEY, CDR2 SVGAGI. This CDR3 has 12 residues. The CDR3 sequence is CASRQGKNIQYF. DNA for the CDR3: TGTGCCAGCAGACAGGGCAAAAACATTCAGTACTTC.

This sequence joins TRBV24-1 and TRBJ2-3, with TRBD2 matching 8 bases. Germline lookup yields CDR1 KGHDR and CDR2 SFDVKD. This CDR3 is 18 amino acids long. Losses at the gene ends were 3 bases for V and 5 bases for J; bases not matched to a gene: 15. The CDR3, as DNA: TGTGCCACCAGTGATCCCGGGGGGGGCGGGGTAAGTGGAGATACGCAGTATTTT. Translation gives CATSDPGGGGVSGDTQYF.

The chain employs TRBV27 and TRBJ1-6; tentative D call: TRBD1 (5 bases). Germline values: CDR1 MNHEY, CDR2 SMNVEV (reference sequence). The CDR3 has 15 residues. Trimming pared 2 bases from V and 6 bases from J, leaving 11 bases between. This CDR3 reads CASSLVWGCNSPLHF. The CDR3 nucleotides are TGTGCCAGCAGTTTAGTATGGGGGTGTAATTCACCCCTCCACTTT.

This rearrangement joins TRBV6-5 to TRBJ2-7; D is possibly TRBD2 (5 bases). This CDR3 is built from 14 residues. Germline loops: CDR1 MNHEY, CDR2 SVGAGI. The V gene lost 2 bases and the J gene lost 0 bases, with 8 bases spanning the gap. CDR3 coding DNA: TGTGCCAGCAGTTACCCCGGGAACTCCTACGAGCAGTACTTC. It codes for CASSYPGNSYEQYF.

This sequence joins TRBV5-1 and TRBJ1-4, with a tentative D call TRBD1 (5 bases). This CDR3 has 14 amino acids. Germline CDR1 and CDR2: SGHRS and YFSETQ. V was shortened by 10 bases and J by 3 bases, with 16 bases between the two germline ends. CDR3 protein: CASRRGGSNEKLFF. CDR3 nucleotide sequence: TGCGCCTCTCGACGGGGGGGTTCTAATGAAAAACTGTTTTTT.

The chain carries TRBV6-5 and TRBJ1-2; D ambiguous. This CDR3 spans 10 amino acids. The V and J ends lost 9 bases and 0 bases respectively, with 2 bases between them. Germline CDR1 and CDR2: MNHEY and SVGAGI. The CDR3 loop reads CASSNYGYTF. The CDR3 DNA is TGTGCCAGTTCTAACTATGGCTACACCTTC.

The chain joins TRBV24-1 to TRBJ2-7; 10 bases are a match to TRBD1. The CDR3 length is 16 residues. Losses at the gene ends were 3 bases for V and 2 bases for J; bases not matched to a gene: 6. Germline CDR1 KGHDR, CDR2 SFDVKD. The CDR3 DNA reads TGTGCCACCAGTGATCGCGGGACAGGGGCGGCCTACGAGCAGTACTTC. Amino acid sequence: CATSDRGTGAAYEQYF.

This chain connects TRBV3-1 (or the pseudogene TRBV3-2) to TRBJ2-1, with no clear D. This CDR3 spans 13 amino acids. CDR1 and CDR2 from the germline V gene are LGHDT and YNNKEL (reference sequence). Between the trimmed V and J ends, which lost 4 bases and 3 bases, there was a span of 7 bases. The CDR3 DNA follows: TGTGCCAGCAGCCTAGCCCTCTACAATGAGCAGTTCTTC. It translates to CASSLALYNEQFF.

V usage is TRBV6-5 and J usage is TRBJ1-5, with D possibly being TRBD1 (6 bases). CDR3 length equals 14 residues. From germline, CDR1 is MNHEY and CDR2 SVGAGI. Trimming removed 4 bases from V and 0 bases from J, with 7 bases in between. This CDR3 is CASSSRGSNQPQHF. The CDR3, as DNA: TGTGCCAGCAGTTCCAGGGGTAGCAATCAGCCCCAGCATTTT.